Listed below are T cell receptor beta chains from one sample, sequenced in a study of blood T cell repertoires in COVID-19. Clones were sequenced by immunoSEQ multiplex PCR, and TCRdb holds only the in-frame ones, with some missing. The sample includes fewer than 200,000 clones, approximately 79% seen only once; the top ten take 3%. The specimen was peripheral blood. These receptor sequences come from a woman older than 75 with acute or convalescent COVID-19. CDR3s include the opening cysteine and the closing phenylalanine or tryptophan. D genes are given only for firm matches. Size values are once, few and many counts, or a class for expanded clones, and some rows have none.

TRBJ2-3 | NA | TRBV7-2 | NA | CASSLGRVTQYF | TGTGCCAGCAGCTTAGGTCGAGTTACGCAGTATTTT
TRBJ1-2 | NA | TRBV5-5 | NA | CASSLSLSGVSFNGYTF | TGTGCCAGCAGCTTGTCATTATCCGGGGTCTCTTTTAATGGCTACACCTTC
TRBJ1-5 | TRBD1 | TRBV28 | few | CASSTPGQDLSSNQPQHF | TGTGCCAGCAGCACGCCGGGACAGGACCTATCTAGCAATCAGCCCCAGCATTTT
TRBJ1-5 | NA | TRBV2 | NA | CASSDDGNQPQHF | TGTGCCAGCAGTGATGACGGGAACCAGCCCCAGCATTTT
TRBJ2-1 | NA | TRBV10-3 | NA | CAISEDPTGATYNEQFF | TGTGCCATCAGTGAGGACCCGACGGGAGCCACCTACAATGAGCAGTTCTTC
TRBJ2-6 | NA | TRBV11-2 | NA | CASSPLQSSGANVLTF | TGTGCCAGCAGCCCGTTACAGAGCTCTGGGGCCAACGTCCTGACTTTC
TRBJ1-2 | NA | TRBV7-6 | NA | CASSLETDYTF | TGTGCCAGCAGCTTAGAGACAGACTACACCTTC
TRBJ2-7 | NA | TRBV5-1 | NA | CASSLGAVSYEQYF | TGCGCCAGCAGCTTGGGAGCGGTCTCCTACGAGCAGTACTTC
TRBJ1-1 | NA | TRBV19 | NA | CASISRGTEAFF | TGTGCCAGTATCAGTAGAGGCACTGAAGCTTTCTTT
TRBJ2-7 | TRBD1 | TRBV28 | NA | CASSPRDRGLAYEQYF | TGTGCCAGCAGCCCGAGGGACAGGGGCCTCGCCTACGAGCAGTACTTC
TRBJ2-7 | NA | TRBV27 | NA | CASSFRDNSYEQYF | TGTGCCAGCAGTTTCCGGGACAACTCCTACGAGCAGTACTTC
TRBJ1-1 | NA | TRBV27 | NA | CASSATELNTEAFF | TGTGCCAGCAGTGCGACAGAATTGAACACTGAAGCTTTCTTT
TRBJ1-1 | NA | TRBV3-1/TRBV3-2 | NA | CASSQGQVAFF | TGTGCCAGCAGCCAAGGACAGGTCGCTTTCTTT
TRBJ2-6 | NA | TRBV15 | few | CATSMSGGGSGANVLTF | TGTGCCACCAGCATGAGTGGGGGCGGCTCTGGGGCCAACGTCCTGACTTTC
TRBJ2-6 | NA | TRBV6-2/TRBV6-3 | NA | CASSAGGANVLTF | TGTGCCAGCAGCGCAGGAGGGGCCAACGTCCTGACTTTC
TRBJ1-6 | NA | TRBV28 | NA | CASSLGSLNSPLHF | TGTGCCAGCAGTTTAGGGAGCTTAAATTCACCCCTCCACTTT
TRBJ1-1 | NA | TRBV28 | few | CASRKIRTPMNTEAFF | TGTGCCAGCAGGAAAATTCGTACTCCTATGAACACTGAAGCTTTCTTT
TRBJ1-5 | TRBD1 | TRBV5-1 | NA | CASSPQPTGIGVLPQHF | TGCGCCAGCAGCCCACAACCGACAGGGATTGGGGTTTTGCCCCAGCATTTT
TRBJ2-3 | TRBD1 | TRBV10-1 | many | CASKDRIGGTQYF | TGCGCCAGCAAGGACAGGATTGGGGGTACGCAGTATTTT
TRBJ2-7 | TRBD2 | TRBV5-1 | few | CASSLLAGPDYEQYF | TGCGCCAGCAGCTTGCTAGCGGGGCCGGACTACGAGCAGTACTTC
TRBJ2-1 | TRBD2 | TRBV27 | many | CATAAAGGRNEQFF | TGTGCCACAGCGGCGGCGGGAGGTCGGAATGAGCAGTTCTTC
TRBJ1-6 | NA | TRBV3-1/TRBV3-2 | NA | CASSQTTSSPLHF | TGTGCCAGCAGCCAGACAACAAGTTCACCCCTCCACTTT
TRBJ2-7 | NA | TRBV5-1 | once | CASSFARVSGTYEQYF | TGCGCCAGCAGCTTCGCTAGAGTGTCCGGGACATACGAGCAGTACTTC
TRBJ2-1 | NA | TRBV5-1 | few | CASSLEVGGYNEQFF | TGCGCCAGCAGCTTGGAAGTGGGGGGTTACAATGAGCAGTTCTTC
TRBJ1-3 | NA | TRBV5-1 | NA | CASSLHSRGNRNTIYF | TGCGCCAGCAGCTTGCATAGTAGGGGCAATCGAAACACCATATATTTT
TRBJ2-5 | TRBD1 | TRBV18 | NA | CASSPPSTGAVETQYF | TGTGCCAGCTCACCTCCCTCGACAGGGGCAGTGGAGACCCAGTACTTC
TRBJ2-7 | TRBD2 | TRBV3-1/TRBV3-2 | NA | CASGLASYEQYF | TGTGCCAGCGGACTAGCGTCCTACGAGCAGTACTTC
TRBJ2-7 | NA | TRBV28 | NA | CASSRVYEQYF | TGTGCCAGCAGCCGAGTCTACGAGCAGTACTTC
TRBJ2-7 | NA | TRBV29-1 | NA | CSVAGLNYEQYF | TGCAGCGTTGCAGGGTTGAACTACGAGCAGTACTTC
TRBJ2-3 | NA | TRBV3-1/TRBV3-2 | NA | CASSQPGMAGGTDTQYF | TGTGCCAGCAGCCAACCTGGTATGGCAGGGGGCACAGATACGCAGTATTTT
TRBJ2-7 | TRBD1 | TRBV6-5 | once | CASSPTGATYEQYF | TGTGCCAGCAGTCCGACAGGGGCCACCTACGAGCAGTACTTC
TRBJ1-2 | TRBD1 | TRBV7-2 | once | CASSPRTGANGYTF | TGTGCCAGCAGCCCGAGGACAGGGGCGAATGGCTACACCTTC
TRBJ2-1 | NA | TRBV19 | NA | CASHGFYDGNEQFF | TGTGCCAGCCACGGTTTCTACGACGGGAATGAGCAGTTCTTC
TRBJ2-3 | TRBD2 | TRBV4-1 | few | CASSQGPASGPKDTQYF | TGCGCCAGCAGCCAAGGACCGGCTAGCGGGCCGAAAGATACGCAGTATTTT
TRBJ2-1 | TRBD2 | TRBV27 | NA | CASNSGSRTEQFF | TGTGCCAGCAATAGCGGGAGCCGAACGGAGCAGTTCTTC
TRBJ1-1 | TRBD1 | TRBV13 | NA | CASSPRTGNTEAFF | TGTGCCAGCAGCCCCCGGACAGGGAACACTGAAGCTTTCTTT
TRBJ2-1 | TRBD2 | TRBV7-2 | few | CASTRTSGLIEQFF | TGTGCCAGCACTCGGACTAGCGGTCTAATCGAGCAGTTCTTC
TRBJ2-3 | TRBD2 | TRBV9 | NA | CASSAGLAGDVDTQYF | TGTGCCAGCAGCGCCGGACTAGCGGGAGATGTAGATACGCAGTATTTT
TRBJ1-2 | NA | TRBV2 | NA | CASSRQSGNYGYTF | TGTGCCAGCAGTCGACAGAGTGGAAACTATGGCTACACCTTC
TRBJ1-5 | NA | TRBV2 | NA | CASSVRSTYQPQHF | TGTGCCAGCAGTGTGAGATCCACCTATCAGCCCCAGCATTTT
TRBJ2-1 | NA | TRBV9 | NA | CASSVRQVYNEQFF | TGTGCCAGCAGCGTAAGACAGGTCTACAATGAGCAGTTCTTC
TRBJ2-3 | TRBD1 | TRBV19 | many | CASSSPRDRGSDTQYF | TGTGCCAGTAGCTCCCCCCGGGACAGGGGGTCGGATACGCAGTATTTT
TRBJ2-6 | TRBD2 | TRBV19 | NA | CASQPGGAYSGANVLTF | TGTGCCAGTCAGCCCGGGGGGGCCTACTCTGGGGCCAACGTCCTGACTTTC
TRBJ1-1 | TRBD1 | TRBV5-4 | once | CASTLKDRGGTEAFF | TGTGCCAGCACCCTAAAAGACAGGGGAGGAACTGAAGCTTTCTTT
TRBJ1-4 | NA | TRBV27 | NA | CASSLSRLPNEKLFF | TGTGCCAGCAGTTTATCGAGACTGCCTAATGAAAAACTGTTTTTT
TRBJ2-1 | TRBD2 | TRBV10-2 | NA | CASAAGEKIEQFF | TGCGCCAGCGCGGCGGGGGAAAAGATTGAGCAGTTCTTC
TRBJ1-1 | NA | TRBV4-3 | NA | CASSQEWQANTEAFF | TGCGCCAGCAGCCAAGAGTGGCAGGCGAACACTGAAGCTTTCTTT
TRBJ2-2 | TRBD1 | TRBV6-5 | NA | CAIRQGAGELFF | TGTGCCATCCGACAGGGGGCCGGGGAGCTGTTTTTT
TRBJ2-1 | NA | TRBV18 | NA | CASSPSRTSILYNEQFF | TGTGCCAGCTCACCTTCCAGGACAAGTATCCTCTACAATGAGCAGTTCTTC
TRBJ1-1 | NA | TRBV27 | NA | CASSSRIGMNTEAFF | TGTGCCAGCAGTTCGCGAATCGGGATGAACACTGAAGCTTTCTTT
TRBJ2-7 | TRBD1 | TRBV7-9 | NA | CASSRDSSYEQYF | TGTGCCAGCAGCCGGGACAGCTCCTACGAGCAGTACTTC
TRBJ2-7 | TRBD2 | TRBV6-2/TRBV6-3 | once | CASSYSASGRALSYEQYF | TGTGCCAGCAGTTACTCAGCTAGCGGGAGGGCCCTTTCCTACGAGCAGTACTTC
TRBJ1-4 | NA | TRBV5-5 | NA | CASSLAPQTVNEKLFF | TGTGCCAGCAGCTTGGCCCCTCAGACAGTCAATGAAAAACTGTTTTTT
TRBJ1-5 | NA | TRBV3-1/TRBV3-2 | NA | CASSQGIPGLSQPQHF | TGTGCCAGCAGCCAAGGGATACCAGGGTTGTCTCAGCCCCAGCATTTT
TRBJ1-2 | TRBD1 | TRBV5-4 | few | CASSTGTGGDGYTF | TGTGCCAGCAGCACCGGGACAGGGGGTGATGGCTACACCTTC